This TCR beta chain was retrieved from a study of blood T cell repertoires in COVID-19 (dated by TCRdb to 2019 to 2021). With regard to the full study: The collaborator samples originated in the United States, Italy and Spain and spanned the acute and convalescent phases of COVID-19. The material from the prospective study consisted of cDNA or gDNA derived from T cells, B-cell-depleted T cells, or PBMCs. Deeply sampled blood TCRbeta repertoires from subjects exposed to, actively infected with, or recovered from COVID-19 were included in the dataset. The repertoires were made available in a free public database intended to serve as a resource for research on the immune response to SARS-CoV-2. Samples came from the ongoing ImmuneRACE study (first 160 participants) plus 1,254 subjects from 6 global collaborators. The sample metadata nearly always contained a de-identified subject ID, COVID-19 status, age in years and sex. Where available, HLA class I and class II types were obtained from metadata supplied by the sample provider rather than from assay-based typing.

This clone appeared once. Its antigen remains unidentified. Base qualities are not at hand, and no much larger clone is one base apart. TCRbeta CDR3 regions were amplified from genomic DNA by means of the immunoSEQ Assay, a bias-controlled multiplex PCR. On the authors' methods: Nucleated cell counts per sample were estimated from amplification of reference gene primers within the assay. Sequence reads were collapsed and filtered to measure the absolute abundance of every unique TCRbeta CDR3 rearrangement. Productive Simpson clonality was computed per sample as the square root of Simpson's diversity index over productive rearrangements. TCRdb stores this immuneACCESS table with in-frame sequences only. Part of the clones is absent; in the studies checked, under half of the shortfall reflects unresolved V genes, and no reason is known for the rest. V, J and clone size derive from that table, while D and trimming were established from the DNA sequence. The table for this sample lists 150,000 to 170,000 clones; roughly 81% of them were counted only once. The ten largest clones add up to roughly 8% of the sample.

From the germline V gene, CDR1 is SGHTA and CDR2 is FQGNSA. From the cysteine up to the phenylalanine, the CDR3 has a length of 15 residues. Only CDR3 DNA remains: 45 bases, in frame from the first base. The V end loses 0 bases and the J end loses 3 bases, and a stretch of 12 bases separates them. One collaborating source in Seattle enrolled patients during active infection and followed them longitudinally through the course of disease. The collaborating institutions used their own protocols to collect whole blood in K2EDTA tubes. Collaborator samples were shipped for TCRbeta analysis as frozen whole blood, isolated PBMCs, or DNA extracted from either sample type. Results the study describes overall, beyond this receptor: Clinical and demographic metadata were provided uncurated, with the amount varying by source and participant.

The sequencing sample was made of peripheral blood. The chain was built from TRBV7-2 and TRBJ2-7, with the D gene uncertain. The clonotype was recovered from a woman aged 55-70 years with COVID-19, enrolled during active disease. The CDR3 amino acid sequence is: CASSLAQRTLYEQYF. The nucleotides are TGTGCCAGCAGCTTAGCGCAGCGCACTCTCTACGAGCAGTACTTC. Where the CDR3 stops, the reference TRBV7-2 and TRBJ2-7 genes take over; the full variable domain is GAGVSQSPSNKVTEKGKDVELRCDPISGHTALYWYRQSLGQGLEFLIYFQGNSAPDKSGLPSDRFSAERTGGSVSTLTIQRTQQEDSAVYLCASSLAQRTLYEQYFGPGTRLTVT.